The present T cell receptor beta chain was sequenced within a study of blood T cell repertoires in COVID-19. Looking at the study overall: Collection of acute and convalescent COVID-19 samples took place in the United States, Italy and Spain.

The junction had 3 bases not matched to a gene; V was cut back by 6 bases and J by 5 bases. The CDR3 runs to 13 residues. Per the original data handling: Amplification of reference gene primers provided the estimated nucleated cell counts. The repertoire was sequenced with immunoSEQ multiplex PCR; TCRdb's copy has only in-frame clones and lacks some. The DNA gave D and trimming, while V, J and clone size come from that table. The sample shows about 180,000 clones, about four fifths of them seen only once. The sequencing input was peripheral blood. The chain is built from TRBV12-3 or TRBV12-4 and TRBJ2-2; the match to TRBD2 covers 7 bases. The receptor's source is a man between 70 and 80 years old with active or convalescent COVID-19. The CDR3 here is CASSYSGTGELFF. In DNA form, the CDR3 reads TGTGCCAGCAGCTATAGCGGGACCGGGGAGCTGTTTTTT.